Listed below are T cell receptor beta chains from one sample, sequenced in a study of molecular identifiers for immune sequencing clone quantification. TCRdb independently ran MiXCR on the PCR reads; one entry per CDR3 protein. The sample shows 40,000 to 65,000 distinct CDR3 sequences, roughly 36% of them seen only once. Sequencing used naive CD8+ T cells from blood, with Jurkat cell RNA spiked in. The receptors were gathered from a human donor in good health. Some libraries in this study had Jurkat cell RNA spiked in. The CDR3 runs from the conserved cysteine through the conserved F or W. The D gene is left open where the match is weak. The size field is filled for only some rows; it gives once, few, many or a size class.

>NA|TRBJ1-2|12|TRBV20-1|NA
TGCAGTGCTAGCGGCAGGGAGTACGGCTACACCTTC
CSASGREYGYTF
>few|TRBJ2-7|17|TRBV11-2|TRBD1
TGTGCCAGCACCATAGAGTACTCTGGGACAGTCAACGATGAGCAGTACTTC
CASTIEYSGTVNDEQYF
>NA|TRBJ2-1|12|TRBV7-6|NA
TGTGCCAGCGGGAGCGCCTACAATGAGCAGTTCTTC
CASGSAYNEQFF
>many|TRBJ2-1|18|TRBV7-8|NA
TGTGCCAGCAGCCGTAAGGGGAGCGCATACTCCTCCTACAATGAGCAGTTCTTC
CASSRKGSAYSSYNEQFF
>few|TRBJ1-1|13|TRBV27|NA
TGTGCCAGCAAAAACGGACAGCTAGATGAAGCTTTCTTT
CASKNGQLDEAFF
>few|TRBJ2-7|16|TRBV24-1|NA
TGTGCCACCAGTGACCCCAAACAGGACCCCACCTACGAGCAGTACTTC
CATSDPKQDPTYEQYF
>NA|TRBJ1-1|12|TRBV28|NA
TGTGCCAGCCTCTTGGGGAACACTGAAGCTTTCTTT
CASLLGNTEAFF
>many|TRBJ1-2|12|TRBV28|TRBD1
TGTGCCAGCAGTACGGACAGGGCTGGCTACACCTTC
CASSTDRAGYTF
>NA|TRBJ1-5|16|TRBV4-1|TRBD1
TGCGCCAGCAGCCAATTACCGGGACAGAGCAATCAGCCCCAGCATTTT
CASSQLPGQSNQPQHF
>NA|TRBJ2-7|15|TRBV5-3|TRBD2
TGTGCCAGCAGCGAGGGACTAGCGGCCTCCTACGAGCAGTACTTC
CASSEGLAASYEQYF
>NA|TRBJ2-7|16|TRBV6-2/TRBV6-3|NA
TGTGCCAGCAGTTACTCGCTTCTCGCCCTGACCTACGAGCAGTACTTC
CASSYSLLALTYEQYF
>many|TRBJ2-7|15|TRBV28|TRBD2
TGTGCCAGCAGTCTTCTAGCGGGAGTGACCTGGGGGCAGTACTTC
CASSLLAGVTWGQYF
>few|TRBJ1-1|10|TRBV20-1|TRBD1
TGCAGTGCTGTGAAAGGGGACAGCGAATTT
CSAVKGDSEF
>NA|TRBJ1-1|15|TRBV7-6|NA
TGTGCCAGCAGCTTAAGGGCAGGGATGAACACTGAAGCTTTCTTT
CASSLRAGMNTEAFF
>few|TRBJ2-2|16|TRBV7-8|NA
TGTGCCAGCAGCTTAATCCCTATCTCGAACACCGGGGAGCTGTTTTTT
CASSLIPISNTGELFF
>NA|TRBJ2-7|14|TRBV27|NA
TGTGCCAGCAGTTTTGGGCAGATCGGCTACGAGCAGTACTTC
CASSFGQIGYEQYF
>NA|TRBJ1-4|13|TRBV7-9|NA
TGTGCCAGCAGTCCGGGACCAAGCGGAAAACTGTTTTTT
CASSPGPSGKLFF
>NA|TRBJ1-5|15|TRBV5-5|NA
TGTGCCAGCAGCTTTTCGATCTATAGCAATCAGCCCCAGCATTTT
CASSFSIYSNQPQHF
>NA|TRBJ2-2|15|TRBV19|NA
TGTGCCAGTAGCGTAGGGTTTCGAGGCACCGGGGAGCTGATTTTT
CASSVGFRGTGELIF
>NA|TRBJ2-5|15|TRBV3-1|NA
TGTGCCAGCAGCCAAGAACAGGGCTTCCAAGAGACCCAGTACTTC
CASSQEQGFQETQYF
>many|TRBJ2-3|16|TRBV4-3|NA
TGCGCCAGCAGCCAAGGTCATCCCGCTTTCGCAGATACGCAGTATTTT
CASSQGHPAFADTQYF
>few|TRBJ2-2|13|TRBV19|NA
TGTGCCAGTAGTATAATAGAAACCGGGGAGCTGTTTTTT
CASSIIETGELFF
>many|TRBJ1-5|15|TRBV2|NA
TGTGCCAGCAGTGAAATAGGACGGAGCAATCAGCCCCAGCATTTT
CASSEIGRSNQPQHF